This entry lists 32 T cell receptor beta chains sequenced from one sample in a study of blood T cell repertoires in COVID-19. The data were produced by immunoSEQ multiplex PCR, yet TCRdb's version contains in-frame clones alone and is incomplete. The sample has 190,000 or so clones; around nine tenths are singletons. Sequences were obtained from PBMCs or T cells enriched from blood (not recorded which). These receptors all stem from a woman aged 25 to 39 who had been exposed to COVID-19.

V is TRBV30 and J is TRBJ2-7; tentatively, D is TRBD2 (7 bases). Germline V lookup: CDR1 GTSNPN, CDR2 SVGIG (reference sequence). The CDR3 runs to 13 residues. Between the trimmed V and J ends, which lost 4 bases and 5 bases, there was a span of 15 bases. The CDR3 DNA reads TGTGCCTGGACCCACAAAGGGGGGGACGAGCAGTACTTC. Its protein is CAWTHKGGDEQYF. Filled out from reference TRBV30 and TRBJ2-7, the complete variable domain reads SQTIHQWPATLVQPVGSPLSLECTVEGTSNPNLYWYRQAAGRGLQLLFYSVGIGQISSEVPQNLSASRPQDRQFILSSKKLLLSDSGFYLCAWTHKGGDEQYFGPGTRLTVT.

This clone was picked up a small number of times. CDR3 in DNA: TGTGCCATCAGTGAGTCGACACAGAAGAACACTGAAGCTTTCTTT. Amino acids: CAISESTQKNTEAFF. This chain joins TRBV10-3 and TRBJ1-1; D gene unclear. Trimming left V 0 bases short and J 1 base short, with 9 bases between. Germline-derived CDR1 and CDR2 are ENHRY and SYGVKD. This CDR3 is 15 amino acids long.

This chain connects TRBV24-1 to TRBJ1-2, with D possibly being TRBD1 (5 bases). V shed 5 bases and J shed 7 bases, with 13 bases lying between them. The CDR3 sequence is 13 residues long. Germline-derived CDR1 and CDR2 are KGHDR and SFDVKD. The DNA for the CDR3 is TGTGCCACCAGTGGAAAAAGGGGTAGTGGCTACACCTTC. It yields the protein CATSGKRGSGYTF.

J is TRBJ2-7 and V is TRBV27, with D possibly being TRBD1 (5 bases). The germline V and J ends were trimmed by 3 bases and 3 bases, with 12 bases remaining between them. CDR1 is MNHEY, CDR2 SMNVEV, per germline (reference sequence). The CDR3 is made up of 14 amino acids. The CDR3 reads CASSLDGQGYEQYF. The DNA for the CDR3 is TGTGCCAGCAGTTTGGACGGCCAGGGCTACGAGCAGTACTTC.

The V gene is TRBV19, the J gene TRBJ2-1, with TRBD1 identical over 8 bases. The V gene end was trimmed by 5 bases and the J gene end by 7 bases; junction bases not matched to a gene: 10. From germline, CDR1 is LNHDA and CDR2 SQIVND (reference sequence). CDR3 length: 15 residues. CDR3 in amino acids: CASSARDRPRNEQFF. The CDR3 DNA reads TGTGCCAGTAGTGCCCGGGACAGGCCACGTAATGAGCAGTTCTTC. The full variable domain, in which reference TRBV19 and TRBJ2-1 provide the parts outside the CDR3, is DGGITQSPKYLFRKEGQNVTLSCEQNLNHDAMYWYRQDPGQGLRLIYYSQIVNDFQKGDIAEGYSVSREKKESFPLTVTSAQKNPTAFYLCASSARDRPRNEQFFGPGTRLTVL.

The chain uses TRBV19 and TRBJ1-6, with TRBD1 identical over 7 bases. The V gene end was trimmed by 9 bases and the J gene end by 8 bases; junction bases not matched to a gene: 10. The germline V gene encodes CDR1 LNHDA and CDR2 SQIVND (reference sequence). The CDR3 runs to 14 residues. The CDR3 region is CASRRTGDHSPLHF. CDR3 in DNA: TGTGCCAGCCGAAGGACAGGAGATCATTCACCCCTCCACTTT.

This sequence joins TRBV5-1 and TRBJ1-6, with 11 bases that match TRBD1. The CDR3 length is 17 residues. Germline V gene data show CDR1 as SGHRS and CDR2 as YFSETQ. The trim removed 1 base at V and 6 bases at J, leaving 6 bases unmatched. The CDR3 spells CASSLFPGTGGNSPLHF. CDR3 DNA: TGCGCCAGCAGCTTGTTTCCCGGGACAGGGGGTAATTCACCCCTCCACTTT.

The rearrangement joins TRBV9 to TRBJ1-3; D is perhaps TRBD1 (6 bases). The germline V and J ends were trimmed by 0 bases and 2 bases, with 9 bases remaining between them. Germline CDR1 and CDR2: SGDLS and YYNGEE. This CDR3 spans 15 amino acids. The CDR3 DNA is TGTGCCAGCAGCGTAGCAGGGGCAGCTGGAAACACCATATATTTT. It yields the protein CASSVAGAAGNTIYF.

The chain joins TRBV5-1 to TRBJ2-3, with TRBD1 matching over 7 bases. Germline loops: CDR1 SGHRS, CDR2 YFSETQ. V trimming: 4 bases; J trimming: 4 bases; junction bases outside the gene matches: 12. This CDR3 contains 16 residues. The CDR3 here is CASSPGDRDLADTQYF. The CDR3 region has the DNA TGCGCCAGCAGCCCGGGTGACAGGGACCTTGCAGATACGCAGTATTTT. The whole variable domain, remainder taken from reference TRBV5-1 and TRBJ2-3, is KAGVTQTPRYLIKTRGQQVTLSCSPISGHRSVSWYQQTPGQGLQFLFEYFSETQRNKGNFPGRFSGRQFSNSRSEMNVSTLELGDSALYLCASSPGDRDLADTQYFGPGTRLTVL.

The chain employs TRBV29-1 and TRBJ1-1; 7 bases agree with TRBD1. With 7 bases clipped from V and 8 bases from J, the junction kept 10 bases outside the gene matches. The germline gives CDR1 SQVTM, CDR2 ANQGSEA. This CDR3 contains 12 residues. Written as DNA, the CDR3 is TGCAGCGCCCGACCGGGACAGTTAGAAGCTTTCTTT. It yields the protein CSARPGQLEAFF.

V usage is TRBV7-9 and J usage is TRBJ2-7; D uncertain. This CDR3 is built from 12 residues. Trimming removed 5 bases at V and 5 bases at J, with 10 bases between. Germline lookup yields CDR1 SEHNR and CDR2 FQNEAQ (reference sequence). The CDR3 sequence: CASSVTLHEQYF. For the CDR3, the DNA is TGTGCCAGCAGCGTGACTCTCCACGAGCAGTACTTC.

There are a few counts of this clone. The V gene is TRBV19, the J gene TRBJ1-3; 9 nucleotides align to TRBD1. CDR1 and CDR2 (germline): LNHDA, SQIVND (reference sequence). J was trimmed by 0 bases and V by 4 bases; bases with no gene match: 7. The CDR3 covers 17 residues. The CDR3 sequence is CASSSSTGGASGNTIYF. CDR3 sequence (DNA): TGTGCCAGTAGTAGCTCGACAGGGGGGGCCTCTGGAAACACCATATATTTT.

This clone appeared once. The chain recombines TRBV7-9 with TRBJ2-3; 11 bases map to TRBD1. Germline V gene sequence: CDR1 SEHNR, CDR2 FQNEAQ (reference sequence). The trim removed 6 bases at V and 5 bases at J, leaving 7 bases unmatched. There are 15 residues in the CDR3. CDR3 protein: CASSSPGQGGDTQYF. In DNA, the CDR3 is TGTGCCAGCAGTAGTCCGGGACAGGGGGGAGATACGCAGTATTTT.

The chain carries TRBV10-3 and TRBJ2-7; D is possibly TRBD1 (6 bases). The CDR3 is made up of 14 amino acids. Germline CDR1 reads ENHRY; CDR2 reads SYGVKD. Trimming removed 4 bases from V and 0 bases from J, with 10 bases in between. This CDR3 is CAISGVGHSYEQYF. CDR3 sequence (DNA): TGTGCCATCAGTGGCGTGGGACACTCCTACGAGCAGTACTTC.

The CDR3 region is CASSSAGGPYGYTF. CDR3 DNA: TGTGCCAGCAGTTCTGCGGGGGGTCCCTATGGCTACACCTTC. V gene TRBV28 combines with J gene TRBJ1-2, with D perhaps TRBD1 (5 bases). CDR3 length: 14 amino acids. Germline V CDR1 and CDR2: MDHEN, SYDVKM. The V end was cut by 4 bases, the J end by 4 bases, with 13 bases between.

The J gene is TRBJ1-2, the V gene TRBV19; 9 bases are shared with TRBD1. The CDR3 covers 14 residues. V was clipped by 3 bases and J by 4 bases; unmatched bases: 3. The germline V gene encodes CDR1 LNHDA and CDR2 SQIVND (reference sequence). Written as DNA, the CDR3 is TGTGCCAGTAGTATGGGACAGGGATTCTATGGCTACACCTTC. Amino acid sequence: CASSMGQGFYGYTF.

This clone was counted once. V is TRBV7-9 and J is TRBJ1-4; no clear D. The germline V gene encodes CDR1 SEHNR and CDR2 FQNEAQ (reference sequence). There are 14 residues in the CDR3. V lost 3 bases, J lost 4 bases, and 9 bases lay in between. The DNA of the CDR3 is TGTGCCAGCAGCTTTACGCAGGTTAATGAAAAACTGTTTTTT. This encodes CASSFTQVNEKLFF.

This clone was counted once. V and J are TRBV6-5 and TRBJ1-3; D uncertain. The CDR3 runs to 13 residues. Per the germline V gene, CDR1 is MNHEY and CDR2 is SVGAGI. Trimming took 10 bases from V and 0 from J, leaving 10 bases between them. The CDR3, as DNA: TGTGCCACCAGCCTGGCCTCTGGAAACACCATATATTTT. It codes for CATSLASGNTIYF.

This clone appeared a single time. This chain uses TRBV4-2 with TRBJ1-3; TRBD1 is a possible D gene (5 bases). Trimming left V 0 bases short and J 2 bases short, with 14 bases between. The germline V gene encodes CDR1 LGHNA and CDR2 YNFKEQ. This CDR3 is 17 amino acids long. The CDR3 DNA sequence: TGTGCCAGCAGCCAAGAATATTTTCAAGGGGCTGGAAACACCATATATTTT. Its translation: CASSQEYFQGAGNTIYF.

The chain carries TRBV19 and TRBJ2-3; TRBD2 is a possible D gene (5 bases). V was shortened by 3 bases and J by 4 bases, with 5 bases between the two germline ends. The CDR3 extends over 12 amino acids. Per germline, CDR1 LNHDA and CDR2 SQIVND (reference sequence). CDR3 sequence reads: CASSISADTQYF. The CDR3 DNA reads as TGTGCCAGTAGTATTAGCGCAGATACGCAGTATTTT.

The table lists this clone with a few counts. V usage is TRBV4-1 and J usage is TRBJ2-3, with TRBD2 matching over 8 bases. After removal of 1 base from V and 1 base from J, the junction contained 10 bases not matched to a gene. CDR1 MGHRA and CDR2 YSYEKL come from the germline V gene. This CDR3 is 18 amino acids long. The CDR3 loop reads CASSQVAQRGRGTDTQYF. The DNA of the CDR3 is TGCGCCAGCAGCCAAGTCGCGCAGCGGGGGCGGGGCACAGATACGCAGTATTTT.

This clone was seen a single time. The V call is TRBV7-3, the J call TRBJ2-3, with D possibly being TRBD2 (5 bases). V dropped 1 base and J dropped 0 bases, with 8 bases sitting between them. Germline V lookup: CDR1 SGHTA, CDR2 FQGTGA. The CDR3 length is 15 residues. The CDR3 nucleotides read TGTGCCAGCAGCTTAAGGAGGACCAGCACAGATACGCAGTATTTT. Translation: CASSLRRTSTDTQYF.

The rearrangement links TRBV5-5 to TRBJ2-3, with TRBD1 matching 10 bases. The length of the CDR3 is 14 residues. Losses at the gene ends were 4 bases for V and 2 bases for J; bases not matched to a gene: 1. The V gene's germline CDR1 is SGHKS and CDR2 YYEKEE (reference sequence). The CDR3 DNA reads TGTGCCAGCAGCCGACAGGGGGCCACAGATACGCAGTATTTT. This sequence encodes CASSRQGATDTQYF.

This sequence joins TRBV25-1 and TRBJ2-3, with TRBD1 matching 8 bases. Germline lookup yields CDR1 MGHDK and CDR2 SYGVNS. There are 14 residues in the CDR3. V was clipped by 3 bases and J by 3 bases; unmatched bases: 2. The CDR3 DNA sequence: TGTGCCAGCAGTGAGGACAGGGTTACAGATACGCAGTATTTT. This codes for CASSEDRVTDTQYF.

This chain connects TRBV5-6 to TRBJ2-3; D unresolved. This CDR3 is built from 15 residues. The V end was cut by 0 bases, the J end by 1 base, with 9 bases between. CDR1 and CDR2 (germline): SGHDT, YYEEEE. The CDR3 reads CASSLGAGGTDTQYF. The DNA for the CDR3 is TGTGCCAGCAGCTTGGGCGCAGGCGGCACAGATACGCAGTATTTT.

This clone occurred once. The rearrangement links TRBV15 to TRBJ1-3, with 11 bases lining up with TRBD1. The J segment lost 4 bases and the V segment lost 5 bases, leaving 4 bases of the junction unmatched. The CDR3 totals 15 residues. In germline, CDR1 is LNHNV, CDR2 YYDKDF (reference sequence). The CDR3 protein is CATSADRGRGNTIYF. As DNA, the CDR3 is TGTGCCACCAGCGCGGACAGGGGGCGAGGAAACACCATATATTTT.

This rearrangement joins TRBV24-1 to TRBJ2-2, with 14 bases fitting TRBD2. The V gene end was trimmed by 9 bases and the J gene end by 4 bases; junction bases not matched to a gene: 0. There are 14 residues in the CDR3. The germline V gene has CDR1 KGHDR and CDR2 SFDVKD. This CDR3 reads CATGLAGGTGELFF. CDR3 DNA sequence: TGTGCCACCGGACTAGCGGGGGGCACCGGGGAGCTGTTTTTT.

The chain is built from TRBV19 and TRBJ2-2; D gene uncertain. V lost 1 base, J lost 5 bases, and 11 bases lay in between. Germline-derived CDR1 and CDR2 are LNHDA and SQIVND (reference sequence). This CDR3 contains 15 residues. The CDR3: CASSIVTPRTGELFF. CDR3 in DNA: TGTGCCAGTAGTATAGTGACACCACGGACCGGGGAGCTGTTTTTT.

The chain combines TRBV27 with TRBJ1-2; 7 bases line up with TRBD1. CDR3 size: 13 residues. The V gene end was trimmed by 7 bases and the J gene end by 8 bases; junction bases not matched to a gene: 10. In germline, CDR1 is MNHEY, CDR2 SMNVEV (reference sequence). The DNA for the CDR3 is TGTGCCAGCATAGGGGCCAGGGGGACGGGCTACACCTTC. It yields the protein CASIGARGTGYTF.

The rearrangement links TRBV28 to TRBJ1-5; no clear D. The CDR3 is 22 residues long. Trimming cost V 6 bases and J 0 bases, with 33 bases left between them. CDR1 is MDHEN, CDR2 SYDVKM, per germline. Here the CDR3 reads CASRGRDPLFPDNLNSNQPQHF. CDR3 bases: TGTGCCAGCAGGGGGAGGGATCCGCTATTCCCGGATAACCTGAATAGCAATCAGCCCCAGCATTTT.

The chain carries TRBV4-2 and TRBJ1-2; D gene ambiguous. CDR3 length equals 15 residues. The V gene lost 0 bases and the J gene lost 2 bases, with 10 bases spanning the gap. From germline, CDR1 is LGHNA and CDR2 YNFKEQ. CDR3 DNA sequence: TGTGCCAGCAGCCAAGATTCGGGAAAAAACTATGGCTACACCTTC. The encoded protein is CASSQDSGKNYGYTF.

The rearrangement uses TRBV3-1 (or the pseudogene TRBV3-2) and TRBJ2-5; TRBD1 matches at 7 bases. The CDR3 has 17 residues. Trimming removed 4 bases from V and 2 bases from J; junction bases left unmatched: 13. Per germline, CDR1 LGHDT and CDR2 YNNKEL (reference sequence). The CDR3 sequence is CASSPRGTGAFQETQYF. The DNA for the CDR3 is TGTGCCAGCAGCCCCCGGGGCACAGGGGCCTTTCAAGAGACCCAGTACTTC.